This T cell receptor beta chain was sequenced in a study of cytomegalovirus exposure and HLA in healthy donors. Use of 60 Vbeta and 13 Jbeta primers characterized the PCR. Assay used: immunoSEQ multiplex PCR; TCRdb lists only in-frame clones, some missing. The sample holds under 200,000 clones, roughly 75% seen once. The germline gives CDR1 MNHEY, CDR2 SVGAGI. J gave up 7 bases and V 6 bases, and 8 bases lay outside the gene matches. The CDR3 is made up of 15 amino acids. The chain links TRBV6-5 to TRBJ1-6; 8 nucleotides align to TRBD1. The sample comprised PBMCs. This receptor was obtained from a male donor in good health and CMV-seronegative. In nucleotides, the CDR3 is TGTGCCAGCAGAGTGGACAGGGCTAAGAATTCACCCCTCCACTTT. Its protein is CASRVDRAKNSPLHF.